The 27 T cell receptor beta chains below all came from one sample that was sequenced in a study of blood T cell repertoires in COVID-19 (dated by TCRdb to 2020 to 2021). The library was produced with the immunoSEQ multiplex PCR assay. This is the immuneACCESS table as TCRdb keeps it, with only in-frame sequences that have V and J called. A part of the clones is gone; compared with another copy, unresolved V genes explain less than half, and the rest is unexplained. Here the sample has some 210,000 clones; 65% to 85% occur a single time. The ten largest clonotypes hold 2.9% of the sample. What was sequenced was peripheral blood. The source of these receptors is a man between 45 and 60 years old with active or convalescent COVID-19.

The chain carries TRBV5-1 and TRBJ1-1; tentative D call: TRBD1 (6 bases). In germline, CDR1 is SGHRS, CDR2 YFSETQ. The CDR3 has 15 amino acids. The germline V and J ends were trimmed by 4 bases and 0 bases, with 13 bases remaining between them. The CDR3 here is CASSPRQVMNTEAFF. The CDR3 region has the DNA TGCGCCAGCAGCCCTAGACAGGTCATGAACACTGAAGCTTTCTTT.

This clone was seen more than once but under ten times. V and J are TRBV27 and TRBJ1-1; the match to TRBD1 covers 9 bases. Per the germline V gene, CDR1 is MNHEY and CDR2 is SMNVEV (reference sequence). This CDR3 has 15 residues. Trimming cost V 6 bases and J 5 bases; bases outside gene matches: 10. In DNA form, the CDR3 reads TGTGCCAGCAGCTCTCCGGGACAGGGTCCGACTGAAGCTTTCTTT. Amino acids: CASSSPGQGPTEAFF.

The chain joins TRBV7-2 to TRBJ2-1, with 10 bases that match TRBD2. This CDR3 contains 18 residues. With V trimmed by 3 bases and J by 2 bases, 10 bases remained unmatched. Germline V lookup: CDR1 SGHTA, CDR2 FQGNSA. The CDR3 spells CASSFRSGGAVAYNEQFF. The CDR3, as DNA: TGTGCCAGCAGCTTTCGAAGCGGGGGGGCCGTCGCCTACAATGAGCAGTTCTTC.

The chain is built from TRBV6-5 and TRBJ2-2, with a tentative D call TRBD2 (6 bases). The germline gives CDR1 MNHEY, CDR2 SVGAGI. V dropped 10 bases and J dropped 4 bases, with 19 bases sitting between them. This CDR3 region has 15 residues. This CDR3 reads CATIAGLGITGELFF. Here the CDR3 DNA reads TGTGCCACAATTGCGGGGTTGGGGATCACCGGGGAGCTGTTTTTT.

This sequence joins TRBV3-1 (or the pseudogene TRBV3-2) and TRBJ2-3, with D unresolved. The CDR3 runs to 12 residues. Germline CDR1 and CDR2: LGHDT and YNNKEL (reference sequence). The V gene lost 4 bases and the J gene lost 5 bases, with 7 bases spanning the gap. CDR3 sequence: CASSPSRDTQYF. The CDR3 DNA reads TGTGCCAGCAGCCCCTCTCGAGATACGCAGTATTTT.

This clone was counted a few times. Other DNA sequences of this sample code for an identical CDR3. The chain has TRBV10-1 and TRBJ2-1, with D maybe TRBD1 (6 bases). The germline V gene encodes CDR1 WNHNN and CDR2 SYGVQD (reference sequence). The CDR3 is 13 amino acids. V lost 3 bases, J lost 6 bases, and 9 bases lay in between. The CDR3 loop is CASSEAGVNEQFF. CDR3 coding DNA: TGCGCCAGCAGTGAAGCAGGGGTCAATGAGCAGTTCTTC.

The J gene is TRBJ2-3, the V gene TRBV6-5; the match to TRBD1 covers 8 bases. This CDR3 has 14 amino acids. Germline V CDR1 and CDR2: MNHEY, SVGAGI. Trimming cost V 7 bases and J 2 bases; bases outside gene matches: 5. CDR3 protein: CASTGQGYTDTQYF. As DNA, the CDR3 is TGTGCCAGCACCGGACAGGGATACACAGATACGCAGTATTTT.

The CDR3 DNA follows: TGTGCCAGCAGCGTAGCCCTTACTAGCTTCGAGCAGTACTTC. Amino acids: CASSVALTSFEQYF. This sequence joins TRBV9 and TRBJ2-7, with D possibly matching TRBD2 (6 bases). This CDR3 spans 14 amino acids. Germline loops: CDR1 SGDLS, CDR2 YYNGEE. V lost 0 bases, J lost 6 bases, and 13 bases lay in between.

Here the CDR3 DNA reads TGCGCCAGCAGATCCGGGGAAGTACCTGGAAACACCATATATTTT. Amino acid sequence: CASRSGEVPGNTIYF. V usage is TRBV10-1 and J usage is TRBJ1-3; D is ambiguous. CDR3 length: 15 amino acids. The V and J ends lost 6 bases and 2 bases respectively, with 14 bases between them. Per germline, CDR1 WNHNN and CDR2 SYGVQD (reference sequence).

The chain joins TRBV7-2 to TRBJ2-1; D unresolved. Germline CDR1 reads SGHTA; CDR2 reads FQGNSA. With 0 bases removed from V and 0 bases from J, the gap between germline ends came to 9 bases. The CDR3 covers 16 residues. CDR3 coding DNA: TGTGCCAGCAGCTTAGCCCTCGGTCTCTCCTACAATGAGCAGTTCTTC. This codes for CASSLALGLSYNEQFF.

J is TRBJ2-7 and V is TRBV21-1; TRBD1, the table's D call, was not compared with the DNA. TRBV21-1 is annotated as a pseudogene. The CDR3 loop spans 14 amino acids. The CDR3 sequence is CARGLTGIPLEQYF. The CDR3 nucleotides are TGTGCCAGGGGATTGACAGGGATCCCACTCGAGCAGTACTTC.

In DNA form, the CDR3 reads TGCAGCGCCACACGCCGGGAGGGAGTTTGGTCAGATACGCAGTATTTT. Translating gives CSATRREGVWSDTQYF. The chain is built from TRBV29-1 and TRBJ2-3; TRBD2 agrees at 8 bases. Per the germline V gene, CDR1 is SQVTM and CDR2 is ANQGSEA. J gave up 4 bases and V 7 bases, and 16 bases lay outside the gene matches. The length of the CDR3 is 16 residues.

The chain links TRBV7-9 to TRBJ1-2, with TRBD1 identical over 9 bases. CDR3 length: 15 amino acids. V gave up 5 bases and J gave up 2 bases; unmatched junction bases: 6. Germline V lookup: CDR1 SEHNR, CDR2 FQNEAQ (reference sequence). The CDR3 here is CASSVGQGNNYGYTF. The CDR3 nucleotides read TGTGCCAGCAGCGTGGGACAGGGTAACAACTATGGCTACACCTTC.

The rearrangement uses TRBV28 and TRBJ2-1, with 9 bases fitting TRBD1. The germline gives CDR1 MDHEN, CDR2 SYDVKM. Losses at the gene ends were 7 bases for V and 5 bases for J; bases not matched to a gene: 15. CDR3 length: 17 amino acids. The chain's CDR3 is CASKSAPGTGLDNEQFF. The CDR3 DNA reads TGTGCCAGCAAAAGTGCCCCCGGGACAGGGTTGGACAATGAGCAGTTCTTC.

The chain joins TRBV5-4 to TRBJ1-1; no clear D gene. Trimming took off 2 bases at V and 5 bases at J, with 7 bases between the two ends. CDR3 length: 12 amino acids. Looked up from germline, CDR1 is SGHNT and CDR2 is YYREEE (reference sequence). The CDR3 loop reads CASSLDGTEAFF. CDR3 DNA sequence: TGTGCCAGCAGCTTAGACGGGACTGAAGCTTTCTTT.

The rearrangement uses TRBV7-9 and TRBJ2-3; 8 nucleotides align to TRBD1. Losses at the gene ends were 5 bases for V and 1 base for J; bases not matched to a gene: 5. This CDR3 contains 15 residues. The germline V gene has CDR1 SEHNR and CDR2 FQNEAQ (reference sequence). Here the CDR3 reads CASSPPGQGTDTQYF. Here the CDR3 DNA reads TGTGCCAGCAGCCCACCGGGACAGGGCACAGATACGCAGTATTTT.

The CDR3 reads CASSSTGGSYNEQFF. CDR3 nucleotides: TGTGCCAGCAGCTCCACAGGGGGATCGTACAATGAGCAGTTCTTC. The chain uses TRBV7-3 and TRBJ2-1, with 8 bases lining up with TRBD1. Germline V gene sequence: CDR1 SGHTA, CDR2 FQGTGA. The CDR3 is 15 residues long. The ends lost 4 bases at V and 4 bases at J; junction bases unmatched: 6.

The V call is TRBV2, the J call TRBJ2-7; a weak D match, TRBD2 (6 bases). Germline loops: CDR1 SNHLY, CDR2 FYNNEI. The V end was cut by 5 bases, the J end by 6 bases, with 17 bases between. CDR3 length equals 14 residues. The CDR3 DNA follows: TGTGCCAGCAGTCCCCGGATGGGGGGAGGCGAGCAGTACTTC. Translating gives CASSPRMGGGEQYF.

The chain couples TRBV4-1 to TRBJ1-2; D remains ambiguous. The V gene's germline CDR1 is MGHRA and CDR2 YSYEKL. The CDR3 runs 15 residues. V lost 1 base, J lost 3 bases, and 12 bases lay in between. CDR3 in amino acids: CASSQARVFDYGYTF. CDR3 in DNA: TGCGCCAGCAGCCAAGCTCGGGTTTTTGACTATGGCTACACCTTC.

This clone was seen repeatedly, ten times or more. The CDR3 DNA reads TGTGCCAGCAGTCTCCTCTACGAGCAGTACTTC. Encoded protein: CASSLLYEQYF. The gene calls are TRBV28 and TRBJ2-7; D is undetermined. V was cut by 5 bases and J by 3 bases, with 5 bases left in between. The V gene's germline CDR1 is MDHEN and CDR2 SYDVKM. This CDR3 has 11 amino acids. Full variable domain (remainder filled in from reference TRBV28 and TRBJ2-7): DVKVTQSSRYLVKRTGEKVFLECVQDMDHENMFWYRQDPGLGLRLIYFSYDVKMKEKGDIPEGYSVSREKKERFSLILESASTNQTSMYLCASSLLYEQYFGPGTRLTVT.

The chain is built from TRBV2 and TRBJ2-1; D uncertain. CDR1 and CDR2 (germline): SNHLY, FYNNEI. The CDR3 is 13 residues long. V was clipped by 1 base and J by 11 bases, with 12 bases between them. This CDR3 reads CASSEGAPTKQFF. Written as DNA, the CDR3 is TGTGCCAGCAGTGAAGGGGCTCCAACGAAGCAGTTCTTC.

The rearrangement links TRBV4-1 to TRBJ2-1; D gene uncertain. Germline assignment: CDR1 MGHRA and CDR2 YSYEKL. This CDR3 has 13 residues. V lost 0 bases, J lost 7 bases, and 7 bases lay in between. This chain's CDR3 is CASSQEPTNEQFF. CDR3 bases: TGCGCCAGCAGCCAAGAACCGACTAATGAGCAGTTCTTC.

The chain is built from TRBV5-4 and TRBJ2-1, with D hard to call. The germline gives CDR1 SGHNT, CDR2 YYREEE (reference sequence). The germline V and J ends were trimmed by 6 bases and 2 bases, with 18 bases remaining between them. The CDR3 runs to 16 residues. CDR3 in amino acids: CASTPPGRPAYNEQFF. CDR3 nucleotide sequence: TGTGCCAGCACTCCCCCGGGTCGCCCTGCCTACAATGAGCAGTTCTTC.

The V call is TRBV27, the J call TRBJ1-5, with 9 nucleotides matching TRBD1. The CDR3 is made up of 17 amino acids. Germline assignment: CDR1 MNHEY and CDR2 SMNVEV (reference sequence). With V trimmed by 6 bases and J by 2 bases, 11 bases remained unmatched. The CDR3 DNA follows: TGTGCCAGCAGACAGGGACAGGGAGTTTTCGGCAATCAGCCCCAGCATTTT. It specifies CASRQGQGVFGNQPQHF.

V gene TRBV3-1 (or the pseudogene TRBV3-2) combines with J gene TRBJ2-7; 8 bases fit TRBD1. Germline V gene sequence: CDR1 LGHDT, CDR2 YNNKEL (reference sequence). The CDR3 covers 14 residues. The trim removed 3 bases at V and 6 bases at J, leaving 7 bases unmatched. The CDR3 protein is CASSHLDRAGEQYF. CDR3 DNA: TGTGCCAGCAGCCATTTGGACAGGGCGGGCGAGCAGTACTTC.

The chain has TRBV7-2 and TRBJ1-1, with D maybe TRBD1 (6 bases). The germline CDR1 and CDR2 sequences are SGHTA and FQGNSA. The CDR3 spans 13 residues. Trimming cost V 7 bases and J 7 bases, with 16 bases left between them. The CDR3 DNA is TGTGCCAGCAAAATCCTTACAGGGTTTGAAGCTTTCTTT. The encoded protein is CASKILTGFEAFF.

V and J are TRBV30 and TRBJ2-2; 7 bases map to TRBD1. The CDR3 totals 13 residues. CDR1 and CDR2 (germline): GTSNPN, SVGIG (reference sequence). Losses at the gene ends were 1 base for V and 5 bases for J; bases not matched to a gene: 1. Written as DNA, the CDR3 is TGTGCCTGGAGTGCACAGGGGACCGGGGAGCTGTTTTTT. Encoded protein: CAWSAQGTGELFF.